In this sample, the clone carrying this TCR beta chain turned up many times. Researchers turned away patients with other autoimmune diseases, uncontrolled infections, pregnancy or lactation. The sample belongs to a study of Graves' ophthalmopathy and Graves' hyperthyroidism. Amplification from RNA transcripts yielded the TCR beta CDR3 regions. The authors performed first-round RT-PCR with HTBI primers and then a second-round multiplex PCR. In TCRdb, the multiplex PCR reads were re-called with MiXCR into one record per CDR3 protein. The table shows 170,000 or so distinct CDR3 sequences, with around 39% occurring only once. The CDR3 spans 15 residues. The junction had 3 bases not matched to a gene; V was cut back by 0 bases and J by 2 bases. CDR1 and CDR2 (germline): SGHRS, YFSETQ.

The origin of this receptor is a man under 40 with Graves' ophthalmopathy. The material sequenced was peripheral blood. The chain is built from TRBV5-1 and TRBJ2-7; 9 bases match TRBD2. CDR3 residues: CASSLALAGAYEQYF. The CDR3 DNA sequence: TGCGCCAGCAGCTTGGCCTTAGCGGGAGCCTACGAGCAGTACTTC.